Listed below are T cell receptor beta chains from one sample, sequenced in a study of shared clonotypes between healthy human individuals. Clones were read by immunoSEQ multiplex PCR, and TCRdb kept only the in-frame ones, dropping some. The table records about 2.3 million clones, more than 85% of them present only once. The sequenced material came from naive CD4+ T cells from PBMCs. These receptor sequences come from a man in his late teens or twenties in good health. Some clones in this sample may be carry-over from other donors' samples. CDR3s include the opening cysteine and the closing phenylalanine or tryptophan. D genes are given only for firm matches. Rows give clone size only sometimes, using once, few, many, or a class for an expanded clone.

D | size | J | V | DNA | CDR3
NA | NA | TRBJ1-2 | TRBV4-1 | TGCGCCAGCAGCCAAGAGGGACGGATCTATGGCTACACCTTC | CASSQEGRIYGYTF
NA | NA | TRBJ1-3 | TRBV25-1 | TGTGCCAGCAGTCCGACGGCCGGAAACACCATATATTTT | CASSPTAGNTIYF
TRBD2 | NA | TRBJ2-1 | TRBV2 | TGTGCCAGCAGGCCAGCTAGCGGGAGCTACAATGAGCAGTTCTTC | CASRPASGSYNEQFF
NA | NA | TRBJ1-1 | TRBV30 | TGTGCCTGGAGTTTAAGGGGGAGCAGGGCGAACACTGAAGCTTTCTTT | CAWSLRGSRANTEAFF
TRBD1 | NA | TRBJ2-1 | TRBV30 | TGTGCCTGGAGTCGGGACAGGGGCTACAATGAGCAGTTCTTC | CAWSRDRGYNEQFF
TRBD2 | NA | TRBJ2-3 | TRBV5-4 | TGTGCCAGCAGCTTGTGGGAGGGAGATACGCAGTATTTT | CASSLWEGDTQYF
TRBD1 | NA | TRBJ2-5 | TRBV9 | TGTGCCAGCAGCGTAGGGGCAGGGGGCAGTTCGCAAGAGACCCAGTACTTC | CASSVGAGGSSQETQYF
NA | once | TRBJ2-7 | TRBV7-2 | TGTGCCAGCAGCTTGGGGCGACGCTACGAGCAGTACTTC | CASSLGRRYEQYF
NA | NA | TRBJ2-3 | TRBV2 | TGTGCCAGCAGTGCCTGGGGGATAAGCACAGATACGCAGTATTTT | CASSAWGISTDTQYF
NA | once | TRBJ2-7 | TRBV5-4 | TGTGCCAGCAGCTTGCCCAGGGGCTACGAGCAGTACTTC | CASSLPRGYEQYF
NA | NA | TRBJ2-7 | TRBV7-9 | TGTGCCAGCGGCCGACTCAATAGCAACAAAAAGGGCGAGCAGTACTTC | CASGRLNSNKKGEQYF
NA | NA | TRBJ1-2 | TRBV6-5 | TGTGCCAGCAGAGCCCAAGGGAACTATGGCTACACCTTC | CASRAQGNYGYTF
NA | NA | TRBJ1-2 | TRBV7-9 | TGTGCCAGCAGCTTAGATGGGGGGAACTATGGCTACACCTTC | CASSLDGGNYGYTF
NA | NA | TRBJ2-5 | TRBV18 | TGTGCCAGCTCATCGAAAGAGACCCAGTACTTC | CASSSKETQYF
TRBD2 | NA | TRBJ2-2 | TRBV2 | TGTGCCAGCAGGATAGGACTAGCGAACACCGGGGAGCTGTTTTTT | CASRIGLANTGELFF
NA | NA | TRBJ1-5 | TRBV5-6 | TGTGCCAGCAGCTCCCGGACCAGCAATCAGCCCCAGCATTTT | CASSSRTSNQPQHF
NA | NA | TRBJ1-4 | TRBV28 | TGTGCCAGCAGTTTTCTGACAGAAAATGAAAAACTGTTTTTT | CASSFLTENEKLFF
TRBD1 | NA | TRBJ1-2 | TRBV28 | TGTGCCAGCAGTCGGGCGGGACAGGGTTGGATTGGCTACACCTTC | CASSRAGQGWIGYTF
NA | NA | TRBJ2-7 | TRBV28 | TGTGCCAGCAGGTACCAGGGGACCTCCTACGAGCAGTACTTC | CASRYQGTSYEQYF
TRBD1 | NA | TRBJ1-2 | TRBV19 | TGTGCCAGTAGGCCGGGACAGGGGGCAGAAGAATATGGCTACACCTTC | CASRPGQGAEEYGYTF
NA | NA | TRBJ1-1 | TRBV6-1 | TGTGCCAGCAGCAGGGTAACAAGGGGCACTGAAGCTTTCTTT | CASSRVTRGTEAFF
TRBD1 | once | TRBJ2-1 | TRBV6-6 | TGTGCCAGCAGTTACATCCCAGGGGGCGGTTATGATGAGCAGTTCTTC | CASSYIPGGGYDEQFF
TRBD2 | once | TRBJ2-5 | TRBV5-1 | TGCGCCAGCAGCTTGGCCGGTGGGAGGGCCCAAGAGACCCAGTACTTC | CASSLAGGRAQETQYF
TRBD1 | NA | TRBJ1-5 | TRBV28 | TGTGCCAGCAGTTTGAGCCAGGGGGCGCGTTCGGGTCAGCCCCAGCATTTT | CASSLSQGARSGQPQHF
TRBD1 | NA | TRBJ2-1 | TRBV12-5 | TGTGCTAGTGGACTACAGGGGATGAATGAGCAGTTCTTC | CASGLQGMNEQFF
NA | once | TRBJ2-2 | TRBV9 | TGTGCCAGCAGCCCCCCCGGCGCGAACACCGGGGAGCTGTTTTTT | CASSPPGANTGELFF
NA | NA | TRBJ2-6 | TRBV5-1 | TGCGCCAGCAGCCCCCAGGTGGCGAGCTCAGGCAGGGCCAACGTCCTGACTTTC | CASSPQVASSGRANVLTF
NA | NA | TRBJ1-1 | TRBV10-1 | TGCGCCAGCAGTGGGACGACCACAGGGAGGGTCACTGAAGCTTTCTTT | CASSGTTTGRVTEAFF
NA | NA | TRBJ1-2 | TRBV5-8 | TGTGCCAGCAGTTATACAGGGTATGGCTACACCTTC | CASSYTGYGYTF
TRBD1 | NA | TRBJ1-2 | TRBV13 | TGTGCCAGCAGCTTAGTGGGGACAGGGAACTATGGCTACACCTTC | CASSLVGTGNYGYTF
TRBD2 | NA | TRBJ2-5 | TRBV5-1 | TGCGCCAGCAGCTTCGGACTAGCGGGAGTGTGGGAGACCCAGTACTTC | CASSFGLAGVWETQYF
NA | NA | TRBJ2-2 | TRBV2 | TGTGCCAGCAGTGTGGATAGGACAGCGAACACCGGGGAGCTGTTTTTT | CASSVDRTANTGELFF
TRBD2 | NA | TRBJ2-1 | TRBV30 | TGTGCCTGGTCACCACTAGCGGGAGGGGTTGAGCAGTTCTTC | CAWSPLAGGVEQFF
NA | NA | TRBJ1-2 | TRBV7-2 | TGTGCCAGCAGCCCCAGTTCTAACTATGGCTACACCTTC | CASSPSSNYGYTF
NA | NA | TRBJ2-2 | TRBV7-8 | TGTGCCAGCAGCTTCCCCCTGGAAGGGGAGCTGTTTTTT | CASSFPLEGELFF
NA | NA | TRBJ1-4 | TRBV5-1 | TGCGCCAGCAGCTTGACCGGGACAGAAAAACTGTTTTTT | CASSLTGTEKLFF
NA | NA | TRBJ2-2 | TRBV6-4 | TGTGCCAGCAGTGCGAACCGTTGGGGTACCGGGGAGCTGTTTTTT | CASSANRWGTGELFF
NA | NA | TRBJ1-4 | TRBV5-1 | TGCGCCAGCAGCCAACGGACAGCCACTAATGAAAAACTGTTTTTT | CASSQRTATNEKLFF
NA | NA | TRBJ2-5 | TRBV7-3 | TGTGCCAGCAGCCCTGGGACGCAAGAGACCCAGTACTTC | CASSPGTQETQYF
NA | NA | TRBJ2-7 | TRBV30 | TGTGCCTGGAGTAGGGGGATCACCTACGAGCAGTACTTC | CAWSRGITYEQYF
NA | once | TRBJ2-7 | TRBV7-2 | TGTGCCAGCAGCTCCTTCTACGAGCAGTACTTC | CASSSFYEQYF
TRBD2 | NA | TRBJ2-7 | TRBV5-4 | TGTGCCAGCAGCTTTGGAGGAGCGGGGACTTACGACGAGCAGTACTTC | CASSFGGAGTYDEQYF